The 21 T cell receptor beta chains listed next were all sequenced from one sample in a study of Ad26.COV2.S vaccination and SARS-CoV-2 variants. Produced via immunoSEQ multiplex PCR; TCRdb's table is partial and in-frame only. The sample yields about 350,000 clones, roughly 90% seen once. Stated treatment: approximately 18 received Ad26.COV2.S at low or high dose, single or two shots; about 5 received placebo; per-sample allocation not given. Collection of the samples took place on day 63 after the first injection of vaccine or placebo. The input for sequencing was peripheral blood, taken in a trial of Ad26.COV2.S vaccine versus placebo. Receptors were obtained from a person between 18 and 60 years old who received the Ad26.COV2.S COVID-19 vaccine or a placebo.

This clone was picked up a small number of times. This chain joins TRBV27 and TRBJ2-1; tentative D call: TRBD2 (5 bases). Per the germline V gene, CDR1 is MNHEY and CDR2 is SMNVEV (reference sequence). The CDR3 covers 13 residues. Trimming took 5 bases from V and 4 from J, leaving 9 bases between them. CDR3 in amino acids: CASSRRVYNEQFF. The CDR3 DNA is TGTGCCAGCAGTAGGCGGGTTTACAATGAGCAGTTCTTC.

This rearrangement joins TRBV7-9 to TRBJ1-1; 8 bases agree with TRBD1. The V segment lost 1 base and the J segment 4 bases; nucleotides outside the gene matches: 5. There are 15 residues in the CDR3. Germline loops: CDR1 SEHNR, CDR2 FQNEAQ (reference sequence). CDR3 region: CASSLEQGAVTEAFF. CDR3 DNA sequence: TGTGCCAGCAGCTTAGAGCAGGGGGCCGTCACTGAAGCTTTCTTT. The full variable domain, its missing parts supplied by reference TRBV7-9 and TRBJ1-1, is DTGVSQNPRHKITKRGQNVTFRCDPISEHNRLYWYRQTLGQGPEFLTYFQNEAQLEKSRLLSDRFSAERPKGSFSTLEIQRTEQGDSAMYLCASSLEQGAVTEAFFGQGTRLTVV.

The chain links TRBV6-5 to TRBJ1-5; TRBD1 aligns across 10 bases. The CDR3 spans 14 residues. V shed 2 bases, J shed 10 bases, and the junction held 5 bases outside the gene matches. Germline V CDR1 and CDR2: MNHEY, SVGAGI. The CDR3, as DNA: TGTGCCAGCAGTTACCCGGACAGGGGGGGACCCCAGCATTTT. This encodes CASSYPDRGGPQHF.

The chain links TRBV10-1 to TRBJ2-7, with 8 bases identical to TRBD2. V trimming: 3 bases; J trimming: 4 bases; junction bases outside the gene matches: 11. The CDR3 extends over 16 amino acids. Germline CDR1 is WNHNN and CDR2 is SYGVQD (reference sequence). CDR3 in DNA: TGCGCCAGCAGTGACCGTCGGCGGGAGGATGGGTACGAGCAGTACTTC. It translates to CASSDRRREDGYEQYF.

This sequence joins TRBV7-9 and TRBJ2-7, with TRBD2 identical over 7 bases. Germline V CDR1 and CDR2: SEHNR, FQNEAQ (reference sequence). This CDR3 spans 14 amino acids. Unmatched junction bases numbered 6, after V lost 1 base and J lost 6 bases. CDR3 sequence reads: CASSLGQGGAEQYF. The DNA for the CDR3 is TGTGCCAGCAGCTTAGGGCAGGGAGGGGCCGAGCAGTACTTC.

This rearrangement joins TRBV2 to TRBJ1-1, with D uncertain. Germline CDR1 and CDR2: SNHLY and FYNNEI. With 4 bases removed from V and 1 base from J, the gap between germline ends came to 7 bases. This CDR3 contains 13 residues. The CDR3 here is CASSVPGNTEAFF. Written as DNA, the CDR3 is TGTGCCAGCAGTGTACCGGGGAACACTGAAGCTTTCTTT.

This clone has just one count. The chain uses TRBV7-2 and TRBJ1-2; possibly TRBD1 for D (5 bases). Germline V gene sequence: CDR1 SGHTA, CDR2 FQGNSA. The CDR3 totals 13 residues. V gave up 8 bases and J gave up 1 base, with 11 bases separating them. DNA for the CDR3: TGTGCCAGCTCCTTAGGGGATAACTATGGCTACACCTTC. Translation: CASSLGDNYGYTF.

As regards this clone: Its ends do not fully match the called genes, so a read error is possible. The CDR3 protein is CASSQAASNQQFF. The CDR3 DNA reads as TGTGCCAGCAGCCAAGCTGCTAGCAATCAGCAGTTCTTC. The chain couples TRBV3-1 (or the pseudogene TRBV3-2) to TRBJ2-1; maybe TRBD2 (5 bases). This CDR3 region has 13 residues. CDR1 is LGHDT and CDR2 is YNNKEL in the germline V gene (reference sequence).

This clone showed up just once. This chain joins TRBV7-8 and TRBJ1-5; 9 positions agree with TRBD1. The junction had 5 bases not matched to a gene; V was cut back by 3 bases and J by 5 bases. The CDR3 contains 15 residues. Looked up from germline, CDR1 is SGHVS and CDR2 is FQNEAQ. CDR3 protein: CASSFGQGRYQPQHF. CDR3 DNA: TGTGCCAGCAGCTTTGGACAGGGGAGGTATCAGCCCCAGCATTTT.

The V gene is TRBV6-2 or TRBV6-3, the J gene TRBJ1-2; D is perhaps TRBD1 (5 bases). The length of the CDR3 is 16 residues. Germline V CDR1 and CDR2: MNHEY, SVGEGT. With 2 bases removed from V and 5 bases from J, the gap between germline ends came to 18 bases. For the CDR3, the DNA is TGTGCCAGCAGTTACGGAGCCGCCGGGGGTAAATATGGCTACACCTTC. It codes for CASSYGAAGGKYGYTF.

This rearrangement joins TRBV19 to TRBJ1-2, with D maybe TRBD1 (5 bases). CDR3 length equals 14 residues. Germline CDR1 LNHDA, CDR2 SQIVND (reference sequence). With 7 bases removed from V and 4 bases from J, the gap between germline ends came to 16 bases. CDR3 sequence: CASTNRKGTYGYTF. The CDR3 DNA reads TGTGCCAGTACTAACCGGAAAGGGACCTATGGCTACACCTTC. The full variable domain, with the rest looked up from reference TRBV19 and TRBJ1-2, is DGGITQSPKYLFRKEGQNVTLSCEQNLNHDAMYWYRQDPGQGLRLIYYSQIVNDFQKGDIAEGYSVSREKKESFPLTVTSAQKNPTAFYLCASTNRKGTYGYTFGSGTRLTVV.

The genes are TRBV6-2 or TRBV6-3 and TRBJ1-1; D remains ambiguous. Trimming took off 3 bases at V and 4 bases at J, with 12 bases between the two ends. CDR3 size: 14 residues. The V gene's germline CDR1 is MNHEY and CDR2 SVGEGT. CDR3 DNA sequence: TGTGCCAGCAGTTATTCGGGAGTAGGCACTGAAGCTTTCTTT. Protein: CASSYSGVGTEAFF.

The CDR3 here is CASAPVGSGETQYF. CDR3 DNA sequence: TGTGCTAGTGCTCCGGTGGGTTCGGGAGAGACCCAGTACTTC. J is TRBJ2-5 and V is TRBV12-5; no clear D gene. The CDR3 loop spans 14 amino acids. CDR1 is LGHNT, CDR2 FRNRAP, per germline. Trimming stripped 7 bases from V and 4 bases from J, with 16 bases between.

This clone showed up just a few times. The chain uses TRBV27 and TRBJ2-1; 14 positions agree with TRBD2. Germline V lookup: CDR1 MNHEY, CDR2 SMNVEV (reference sequence). After removal of 5 bases from V and 12 bases from J, the junction contained 12 bases not matched to a gene. The CDR3 sequence is 16 residues long. CDR3 DNA: TGTGCCAGCAGTCCCCGGGGACTAGCGGGAGCAAGGTGGCAGTTCTTC. Translating it yields CASSPRGLAGARWQFF.

The chain has TRBV7-9 and TRBJ1-6; 7 bases align to TRBD1. The germline V gene has CDR1 SEHNR and CDR2 FQNEAQ (reference sequence). The CDR3 is made up of 15 amino acids. The ends lost 6 bases at V and 6 bases at J; junction bases unmatched: 8. The CDR3 DNA is TGTGCCAGCAGATCCCGGGACAGCATTAATTCACCCCTCCACTTT. Translation gives CASRSRDSINSPLHF.

Here the CDR3 reads CASSANNYGYTF. The CDR3 nucleotides read TGTGCCAGCAGCGCAAATAACTATGGCTACACCTTC. The chain combines TRBV12-3 or TRBV12-4 with TRBJ1-2; D is unclear. The CDR3 loop spans 12 amino acids. With 6 bases removed from V and 1 base from J, the gap between germline ends came to 6 bases.

The chain links TRBV4-3 to TRBJ1-2; D is perhaps TRBD1 (6 bases). The CDR3 covers 16 residues. V was cut by 0 bases and J by 4 bases, with 15 bases left in between. CDR1 LGHNA and CDR2 YSLEER come from the germline V gene. Here the CDR3 DNA reads TGCGCCAGCAGCCAAGATCTAGGGGGTCGGAGCTATGGCTACACCTTC. Amino acids: CASSQDLGGRSYGYTF.

This chain connects TRBV28 to TRBJ2-7; tentative D call: TRBD1 (9 bases). From germline, CDR1 is MDHEN and CDR2 SYDVKM. Trimming cost V 5 bases and J 6 bases, with 20 bases left between them. This CDR3 is built from 15 residues. CDR3 amino acids: CASSPGGTGKREQYF. The DNA of the CDR3 is TGTGCCAGCAGTCCGGGGGGGACAGGGAAACGCGAGCAGTACTTC.

The J gene is TRBJ1-1, the V gene TRBV4-1; 7 bases fit TRBD1. The CDR3 totals 18 residues. V gave up 1 base and J gave up 4 bases; unmatched junction bases: 15. CDR1 MGHRA and CDR2 YSYEKL come from the germline V gene. CDR3 sequence (DNA): TGCGCCAGCAGCCAAGTCGGTGCAGGGGGAATCGGAGGCACTGAAGCTTTCTTT. Its protein product is CASSQVGAGGIGGTEAFF.

The J gene is TRBJ2-1, the V gene TRBV27, with 7 bases identical to TRBD2. The CDR3 covers 11 residues. Germline V gene data show CDR1 as MNHEY and CDR2 as SMNVEV (reference sequence). J was trimmed by 9 bases and V by 10 bases; bases with no gene match: 6. DNA of the CDR3: TGTGCCACCACGGGGGGTAGTGAGCAGTTCTTC. Translating it yields CATTGGSEQFF.

The chain has TRBV19 and TRBJ1-1, with TRBD1 matching over 9 bases. The CDR3 has 14 amino acids. In germline, CDR1 is LNHDA, CDR2 SQIVND (reference sequence). For the CDR3, the DNA is TGTGCTTCTTCGTCCGGGACAGGGATCGCTGAAGCTTTCTTT. Residues: CASSSGTGIAEAFF.